The 16 T cell receptor beta chains presented below share a single source sample, sequenced in a study of cytotoxic CD8 clonotypes in ibrutinib-treated CLL (dated by TCRdb to 2020 to 2023). Libraries came from the immunoSEQ multiplex PCR assay. In TCRdb, the immuneACCESS table is reduced to in-frame sequences with V and J assigned. These tables do not hold every clone; where another copy was compared, an unresolved V gene accounts for under half, and the others remain unexplained. Recorded for this sample are over 150,000 clones; 55% to 85% of them occurred a single time. The ten largest clones add up to around an eighth of the sample. The sample's time point label, in plain terms: 20 to 30 months on ibrutinib. The starting material was PBMCs, obtained after 24 months of ibrutinib treatment. These receptor sequences come from a human donor with chronic lymphocytic leukemia.

The rearrangement joins TRBV11-2 to TRBJ2-1; TRBD1 is a possible D gene (5 bases). The V end lost 0 bases, the J end lost 15 bases, and 21 bases lay between the germline ends. Germline CDR1 SGHAT, CDR2 FQNNGV. The CDR3 extends over 15 amino acids. The CDR3 sequence: CASSLDLSQQGRGFF. The CDR3 region has the DNA TGTGCCAGCAGCTTAGATCTCTCACAGCAGGGAAGGGGGTTCTTC.

The chain employs TRBV27 and TRBJ1-1; 8 bases map to TRBD1. This CDR3 comprises 15 residues. CDR1 and CDR2 from the germline V gene are MNHEY and SMNVEV (reference sequence). V lost 3 bases and J lost 5; bases outside the gene matches: 8. The CDR3 DNA follows: TGTGCCAGCAGTTTTCAGGGGGCGCCTCGTACTGAAGCTTTCTTT. This sequence encodes CASSFQGAPRTEAFF.

The chain employs TRBV7-8 and TRBJ1-1; 8 bases fit TRBD1. Germline V gene lookup returns CDR1 SGHVS and CDR2 FQNEAQ. V shed 0 bases, J shed 1 base, and the junction held 7 bases outside the gene matches. This CDR3 region has 17 residues. The CDR3 is CASSLARQGAWNTEAFF. DNA of the CDR3: TGTGCCAGCAGCTTAGCGAGGCAGGGGGCATGGAACACTGAAGCTTTCTTT.

The genes are TRBV29-1 and TRBJ2-7; D perhaps matches TRBD2 (6 bases). The V end was cut by 1 base, the J end by 2 bases, with 12 bases between. The CDR3 consists of 14 residues. Looked up from germline, CDR1 is SQVTM and CDR2 is ANQGSEA. The CDR3 nucleotides are TGCAGCGTTGAAGTAGCGGCGCGGCCCTACGAGCAGTACTTC. Amino acid sequence: CSVEVAARPYEQYF.

The chain employs TRBV4-1 and TRBJ2-5; 7 bases line up with TRBD2. The CDR3 loop spans 15 amino acids. J gave up 2 bases and V 1 base, and 4 bases lay outside the gene matches. From germline, CDR1 is MGHRA and CDR2 YSYEKL. The CDR3 here is CASSQGLAEQETQYF. In DNA, the CDR3 is TGCGCCAGCAGCCAAGGTCTAGCGGAACAAGAGACCCAGTACTTC.

The chain uses TRBV7-2 and TRBJ1-3; 9 positions match TRBD1. Germline assignment: CDR1 SGHTA and CDR2 FQGNSA. The V and J ends lost 0 bases and 0 bases, in that order; junction bases with no gene match: 3. The CDR3 spans 17 residues. This CDR3 reads CASSLAPTGGSGNTIYF. CDR3 bases: TGTGCCAGCAGCTTAGCGCCGACAGGGGGCTCTGGAAACACCATATATTTT. Filled out from reference TRBV7-2 and TRBJ1-3, the complete variable domain reads GAGVSQSPSNKVTEKGKDVELRCDPISGHTALYWYRQSLGQGLEFLIYFQGNSAPDKSGLPSDRFSAERTGGSVSTLTIQRTQQEDSAVYLCASSLAPTGGSGNTIYFGEGSWLTVV.

This clone has a handful of counts. The chain has TRBV14 and TRBJ2-7; D gene uncertain. Trimming removed 4 bases from V and 3 bases from J, with 10 bases in between. The CDR3 sequence is 13 residues long. Germline V gene lookup returns CDR1 SGHDN and CDR2 FVKESK. CDR3 nucleotide sequence: TGTGCCAGCAGCCTCCTTGCAGACTACGAGCAGTACTTC. The encoded protein is CASSLLADYEQYF.

The chain combines TRBV6-5 with TRBJ1-4; no clear D gene. The germline V and J ends were trimmed by 2 bases and 8 bases, with 18 bases remaining between them. The CDR3 length is 16 residues. Germline CDR1 reads MNHEY; CDR2 reads SVGAGI. The CDR3, as DNA: TGTGCCAGCAGTTACACCCAGGCCCGGGATAAGGAAAAACTGTTTTTT. The encoded protein is CASSYTQARDKEKLFF.

The rearrangement uses TRBV19 and TRBJ1-5; TRBD1 might be the D (5 bases). The CDR3 totals 13 residues. Germline V gene data show CDR1 as LNHDA and CDR2 as SQIVND (reference sequence). V shed 5 bases and J shed 6 bases, with 11 bases lying between them. The CDR3 nucleotides read TGTGCCAGTAGTGGACAAGGAGGTCAGCCCCAGCATTTT. This sequence encodes CASSGQGGQPQHF. The full variable domain, with the rest looked up from reference TRBV19 and TRBJ1-5, is DGGITQSPKYLFRKEGQNVTLSCEQNLNHDAMYWYRQDPGQGLRLIYYSQIVNDFQKGDIAEGYSVSREKKESFPLTVTSAQKNPTAFYLCASSGQGGQPQHFGDGTRLSIL.

The chain links TRBV7-2 to TRBJ2-7; D is perhaps TRBD2 (5 bases). Deletions cut 2 bases from V and 2 bases from J, with 16 bases between. CDR1 is SGHTA, CDR2 FQGNSA, per germline. CDR3 length: 16 residues. The CDR3 loop is CASSLSLAGGTYEQYF. The CDR3 DNA reads as TGTGCCAGCAGCTTAAGTCTCGCCGGAGGAACCTACGAGCAGTACTTC.

Notes on this clone: The junction shows a germline mismatch at one end, possibly a read error. The same CDR3 is also encoded by other DNA sequences in this sample. The V call is TRBV28, the J call TRBJ2-7; either TRBD1 or TRBD2 may fit D (6 bases each). This CDR3 region has 13 residues. Germline V gives CDR1 MDHEN, CDR2 SYDVKM. This CDR3 is CASSLGGRVEQYF. The DNA for the CDR3 is TGTGCCAGCAGTTTAGGGGGGCGGGTCGAGCAATACTTC.

V and J are TRBV23-1 and TRBJ1-5; tentatively, D is TRBD1 (5 bases). TRBV23-1 is assigned to the ORF class and has an uncertain function. The CDR3 spans 16 residues. Trimming cost V 0 bases and J 3 bases, with 12 bases left between them. This CDR3 is CASSQSGRGYNQPQHF. Here the CDR3 DNA reads TGCGCCAGCAGTCAATCGGGGAGGGGCTACAATCAGCCCCAGCATTTT.

The CDR3 DNA sequence: TGTGCCAGCAGCTCGGACAGAGACACTGAAGCTTTCTTT. Translating gives CASSSDRDTEAFF. The rearrangement uses TRBV5-4 and TRBJ1-1; D perhaps matches TRBD1 (6 bases). Trimming removed 3 bases at V and 3 bases at J, with 9 bases between. Germline V gene sequence: CDR1 SGHNT, CDR2 YYREEE (reference sequence). The CDR3 spans 13 residues.

The V and J genes are TRBV2 and TRBJ1-1, with TRBD1 matching 7 bases. The CDR3 extends over 13 amino acids. Losses at the gene ends were 6 bases for V and 9 bases for J; bases not matched to a gene: 10. From germline, CDR1 is SNHLY and CDR2 FYNNEI. Written as DNA, the CDR3 is TGTGCCAGCAGAAGCGACAGGGTGGCGAAAGCTTTCTTT. It codes for CASRSDRVAKAFF.

This sequence joins TRBV4-2 and TRBJ2-1; maybe TRBD1 (5 bases). Deletions cut 5 bases from V and 7 bases from J, with 12 bases between. Germline lookup yields CDR1 LGHNA and CDR2 YNFKEQ. There are 13 residues in the CDR3. As DNA, the CDR3 is TGTGCCAGCAGCTCCCGACAGTTAAATGAGCAGTTCTTC. This codes for CASSSRQLNEQFF.

This chain connects TRBV18 to TRBJ2-7; 9 bases map to TRBD1. The CDR3 consists of 15 residues. The ends lost 3 bases at V and 6 bases at J; junction bases unmatched: 9. The germline V gene encodes CDR1 KGHSH and CDR2 LQKENI. This CDR3 reads CASSPRDRAGGEQYF. CDR3 nucleotides: TGTGCCAGCTCACCTCGGGACAGGGCAGGGGGCGAGCAGTACTTC.